The 2 T cell receptor beta chains given below trace back to one sample, sequenced in a study of cytomegalovirus exposure and HLA in healthy donors. 60 Vbeta and 13 Jbeta primers were used in PCR. Here immunoSEQ multiplex PCR was the method, and the copy in TCRdb shows in-frame clones only, minus some. Of roughly 98,000 clones listed, roughly 70% are singletons. Sequenced input: PBMCs. Every receptor here comes from a man in his fifties or sixties in good health and CMV-seronegative.

This clone was seen just once. V and J are TRBV9 and TRBJ2-5, with D perhaps matching TRBD2 (7 bases). This CDR3 region has 15 residues. V shed 1 base and J shed 4 bases, with 14 bases lying between them. Germline lookup yields CDR1 SGDLS and CDR2 YYNGEE. CDR3 sequence reads: CASSVTGRGAETQYF. Written as DNA, the CDR3 is TGTGCCAGCAGCGTAACAGGGAGGGGAGCAGAGACCCAGTACTTC.

The rearrangement links TRBV11-1 to TRBJ2-7; a possible D gene is TRBD1 (5 bases). In germline, CDR1 is SGHAT, CDR2 FQDESV (reference sequence). The V end lost 0 bases, the J end lost 9 bases, and 12 bases lay between the germline ends. There are 13 residues in the CDR3. CDR3 amino acids: CASSLAEQVGQYF. CDR3 in DNA: TGTGCCAGCAGCTTAGCCGAACAGGTCGGGCAGTACTTC.